This is a list of T cell receptor beta chains from one sample in a study of neurological immune-mediated disorders. TCRdb passed the 5' RACE reads through MiXCR, listing each CDR3 protein once. The sample carries roughly 56,000 distinct CDR3 sequences, 11% recorded once. What was sequenced was PBMCs. The receptors originated from a man in his 60s in good health. Both conserved end residues are part of each CDR3. Each record gives: clone size, V gene, D gene, J gene, CDR3 protein, CDR3 DNA. D genes are given only for firm matches. For some rows the clone size is stated as once, few or many, or as a class when expanded; others skip it.

clone size: many
V gene: TRBV29-1
D gene: TRBD1
J gene: TRBJ2-7
CDR3 protein: CSARGPTGEAYEQYF
CDR3 DNA: TGCAGCGCCCGAGGGCCGACAGGGGAAGCCTACGAGCAGTACTTC

clone size: few
V gene: TRBV19
D gene: NA
J gene: TRBJ1-6
CDR3 protein: CASRGNSPLHF
CDR3 DNA: TGTGCCAGTAGGGGTAATTCACCCCTCCACTTT

clone size: many
V gene: TRBV6-2/TRBV6-3
D gene: NA
J gene: TRBJ2-1
CDR3 protein: CASSGYKDEQFF
CDR3 DNA: TGTGCCAGCAGTGGGTATAAGGATGAGCAGTTCTTC

clone size: NA
V gene: TRBV5-1
D gene: NA
J gene: TRBJ1-2
CDR3 protein: CASSGSGYGNTF
CDR3 DNA: TGCGCCAGCAGCGGATCGGGATATGGCAACACATTC

clone size: many
V gene: TRBV20-1
D gene: NA
J gene: TRBJ2-5
CDR3 protein: CSAHKGDSKETQYF
CDR3 DNA: TGCAGTGCTCACAAGGGTGACAGTAAAGAGACCCAGTACTTC

clone size: many
V gene: TRBV7-2
D gene: NA
J gene: TRBJ2-3
CDR3 protein: CASSESTDTQYF
CDR3 DNA: TGTGCCAGCAGCGAGAGCACAGATACGCAGTATTTT

clone size: many
V gene: TRBV27
D gene: NA
J gene: TRBJ1-1
CDR3 protein: CASSLYGGSYEGQWSGAFF
CDR3 DNA: TGTGCCAGCAGTTTATACGGGGGGAGCTACGAGGGGCAGTGGAGTGGGGCTTTCTTT

clone size: many
V gene: TRBV7-2
D gene: NA
J gene: TRBJ1-5
CDR3 protein: CASSPTAFRISNQPQHF
CDR3 DNA: TGTGCCAGCAGCCCTACAGCTTTTCGGATTAGCAATCAGCCCCAGCATTTT

clone size: few
V gene: TRBV4-3
D gene: NA
J gene: TRBJ1-4
CDR3 protein: CASSQFRGTNEKLFF
CDR3 DNA: TGCGCCAGCAGCCAATTCCGAGGGACGAATGAAAAACTGTTTTTT

clone size: many
V gene: TRBV7-2
D gene: NA
J gene: TRBJ2-7
CDR3 protein: CASSLGGRTLYEQYF
CDR3 DNA: TGTGCCAGCAGCTTAGGGGGGAGAACACTATACGAGCAGTACTTC

clone size: many
V gene: TRBV20-1
D gene: NA
J gene: TRBJ2-3
CDR3 protein: CSAKLLADYTQYF
CDR3 DNA: TGCAGTGCTAAGTTGTTAGCGGACTATACGCAGTATTTT

clone size: many
V gene: TRBV7-2
D gene: TRBD1
J gene: TRBJ1-1
CDR3 protein: CASSFTGTGGTEAFF
CDR3 DNA: TGTGCCAGCAGCTTCACCGGGACAGGGGGCACTGAAGCTTTCTTT

clone size: many
V gene: TRBV7-2
D gene: NA
J gene: TRBJ1-2
CDR3 protein: CASSLKPPGSGNPYGYTF
CDR3 DNA: TGTGCCAGCAGCTTAAAACCACCGGGCAGCGGAAACCCCTATGGCTACACCTTC

clone size: NA
V gene: TRBV20-1
D gene: TRBD2
J gene: TRBJ2-3
CDR3 protein: CSAASGGANTDTQYF
CDR3 DNA: TGCAGTGCTGCTAGCGGGGGGGCCAACACAGATACGCAGTATTTT

clone size: many
V gene: TRBV5-1
D gene: TRBD1
J gene: TRBJ1-3
CDR3 protein: CASSPTGTGDQNTIYF
CDR3 DNA: TGCGCCAGCAGCCCTACCGGGACAGGGGATCAGAACACCATATATTTT

clone size: NA
V gene: TRBV7-3
D gene: TRBD2
J gene: TRBJ2-1
CDR3 protein: CASSSVSGMTRNKQFF
CDR3 DNA: TGTGCCAGCAGCTCGGTCAGCGGGATGACAAGGAATAAGCAGTTCTTC

clone size: many
V gene: TRBV6-2/TRBV6-3
D gene: TRBD1
J gene: TRBJ1-1
CDR3 protein: CASTYRGTEAFF
CDR3 DNA: TGTGCCAGCACCTACAGGGGAACTGAAGCTTTCTTT

clone size: once
V gene: TRBV5-1
D gene: TRBD1
J gene: TRBJ1-6
CDR3 protein: CASSLTGALSPLNF
CDR3 DNA: TGCGCCAGCAGCTTGACAGGGGCGCTTTCGCCCCTCAACTTT

clone size: many
V gene: TRBV29-1
D gene: NA
J gene: TRBJ1-2
CDR3 protein: CSGGRSGEGYTF
CDR3 DNA: TGCAGCGGAGGACGGTCGGGCGAGGGCTACACCTTC

clone size: many
V gene: TRBV20-1
D gene: NA
J gene: TRBJ2-1
CDR3 protein: CSASFREQFF
CDR3 DNA: TGCAGTGCTAGTTTCAGGGAGCAGTTCTTC

clone size: many
V gene: TRBV7-8
D gene: NA
J gene: TRBJ1-5
CDR3 protein: CASSFEGLSNQPQHF
CDR3 DNA: TGTGCCAGCAGCTTCGAAGGACTCAGCAATCAGCCCCAGCATTTT

clone size: few
V gene: TRBV9
D gene: NA
J gene: TRBJ1-2
CDR3 protein: CASSVSGEQGDGYTF
CDR3 DNA: TGTGCCAGCAGCGTATCTGGCGAACAGGGTGATGGCTACACCTTC

clone size: many
V gene: TRBV29-1
D gene: NA
J gene: TRBJ1-1
CDR3 protein: CSVGTGVNTEAFF
CDR3 DNA: TGCAGCGTTGGAACGGGAGTGAACACTGAAGCTTTCTTT

clone size: many
V gene: TRBV25-1
D gene: TRBD1
J gene: TRBJ1-2
CDR3 protein: CASSDSGTVYGYTF
CDR3 DNA: TGTGCCAGCAGTGATTCCGGGACAGTTTATGGCTACACCTTC

clone size: many
V gene: TRBV7-2
D gene: NA
J gene: TRBJ2-7
CDR3 protein: CASSLGISSYEQYF
CDR3 DNA: TGTGCCAGCAGCTTAGGGATTAGCTCCTACGAGCAGTACTTC

clone size: many
V gene: TRBV14
D gene: NA
J gene: TRBJ1-1
CDR3 protein: CASSQGHGPTEAFF
CDR3 DNA: TGTGCCAGCAGCCAAGGTCATGGGCCGACTGAAGCTTTCTTT

clone size: many
V gene: TRBV7-9
D gene: NA
J gene: TRBJ2-2
CDR3 protein: CASLRDSSRRTGELFF
CDR3 DNA: TGTGCCAGCCTGCGGGACAGTTCTCGGCGCACCGGGGAGCTGTTTTTT

clone size: few
V gene: TRBV27
D gene: TRBD2
J gene: TRBJ2-7
CDR3 protein: CACSSGGNYEQYF
CDR3 DNA: TGTGCCTGCTCTAGCGGGGGGAACTACGAGCAGTACTTC

clone size: NA
V gene: TRBV7-8
D gene: NA
J gene: TRBJ2-5
CDR3 protein: CASSLVKGQRSTQYF
CDR3 DNA: TGTGCCAGCAGCTTAGTAAAAGGACAGCGAAGTACCCAGTACTTC

clone size: many
V gene: TRBV27
D gene: NA
J gene: TRBJ2-1
CDR3 protein: CASRARHNEQFF
CDR3 DNA: TGTGCCAGCCGGGCCCGTCACAATGAGCAGTTCTTC

clone size: many
V gene: TRBV4-3
D gene: NA
J gene: TRBJ1-5
CDR3 protein: CASSQDRASNQPQHF
CDR3 DNA: TGCGCCAGCAGCCAAGATCGGGCCAGCAATCAGCCCCAGCATTTT

clone size: NA
V gene: TRBV2
D gene: NA
J gene: TRBJ2-2
CDR3 protein: CASSEGVVGELFF
CDR3 DNA: TGTGCCAGCAGTGAGGGGGTCGTCGGGGAGCTGTTTTTT

clone size: NA
V gene: TRBV20-1
D gene: TRBD2
J gene: TRBJ2-7
CDR3 protein: CSASKGAGTSGWALAEQYF
CDR3 DNA: TGCAGTGCTAGTAAAGGGGCTGGGACTAGCGGGTGGGCTTTAGCCGAGCAGTACTTC

clone size: many
V gene: TRBV6-2/TRBV6-3
D gene: TRBD1
J gene: TRBJ2-5
CDR3 protein: CASGTGVRTQYF
CDR3 DNA: TGTGCCAGCGGGACAGGCGTGAGAACCCAGTACTTC

clone size: many
V gene: TRBV7-2
D gene: TRBD2
J gene: TRBJ2-7
CDR3 protein: CASRRGGVYEQYF
CDR3 DNA: TGTGCCAGCAGACGCGGGGGGGTGTACGAGCAGTACTTC

clone size: many
V gene: TRBV6-2/TRBV6-3
D gene: TRBD2
J gene: TRBJ2-1
CDR3 protein: CASTHRLGLAASGHEQFF
CDR3 DNA: TGTGCCAGCACCCATCGCTTAGGACTAGCGGCATCAGGTCATGAGCAGTTCTTC

clone size: many
V gene: TRBV12-3/TRBV12-4
D gene: NA
J gene: TRBJ1-2
CDR3 protein: CASSFGGLTGYTF
CDR3 DNA: TGTGCCAGCAGTTTCGGGGGGCTGACTGGCTACACCTTC

clone size: many
V gene: TRBV5-6
D gene: TRBD2
J gene: TRBJ2-5
CDR3 protein: CASIAGGQETQYF
CDR3 DNA: TGTGCCAGCATAGCGGGGGGGCAAGAGACCCAGTACTTC

clone size: many
V gene: TRBV15
D gene: NA
J gene: TRBJ2-1
CDR3 protein: CATSRELSEEQFF
CDR3 DNA: TGTGCCACCAGCAGAGAACTCTCGGAGGAGCAGTTCTTC

clone size: many
V gene: TRBV7-2
D gene: NA
J gene: TRBJ2-7
CDR3 protein: CASSLAQRRSDEQYF
CDR3 DNA: TGTGCCAGCAGCTTAGCGCAAAGGAGAAGCGACGAGCAGTACTTC

clone size: many
V gene: TRBV7-6
D gene: NA
J gene: TRBJ2-3
CDR3 protein: CASSLAWTGLDTQYF
CDR3 DNA: TGTGCCAGCAGCTTAGCATGGACGGGTCTTGATACGCAGTATTTT